Presented here are 26 T cell receptor beta chains from one specimen sequenced in a study of blood T cell repertoires in COVID-19. Clones were read by immunoSEQ multiplex PCR, and TCRdb kept only the in-frame ones, dropping some. The top ten hold approximately 22% of the sample, which has about 160,000 clones, just under 85% seen once. The specimen sequenced was peripheral blood. All receptors come from a woman older than 75 with acute or convalescent COVID-19.

V is TRBV10-2 and J is TRBJ2-1, with TRBD2 identical over 11 bases. The germline gives CDR1 WSHSY, CDR2 SAAADI. This CDR3 has 15 residues. With 7 bases clipped from V and 4 bases from J, the junction kept 6 bases outside the gene matches. The CDR3 DNA reads TGCGCCAGCACCCTTAGCGGGGGGGGTTACAATGAGCAGTTCTTC. It encodes CASTLSGGGYNEQFF.

As DNA, the CDR3 is TGTGCTAGTGGTGCCGGGTTTCCTAATTCACCCCTCCACTTT. It is translated as CASGAGFPNSPLHF. This chain joins TRBV12-5 and TRBJ1-6; D call uncertain. The CDR3 has 14 residues. With 5 bases removed from V and 6 bases from J, the gap between germline ends came to 11 bases. Germline CDR1 LGHNT, CDR2 FRNRAP. The full variable domain, rest sourced from reference TRBV12-5 and TRBJ1-6, is DARVTQTPRHKVTEMGQEVTMRCQPILGHNTVFWYRQTMMQGLELLAYFRNRAPLDDSGMPKDRFSAEMPDATLATLKIQPSEPRDSAVYFCASGAGFPNSPLHFGNGTRLTVT.

This chain links TRBV5-4 with TRBJ2-3, with D perhaps matching TRBD2 (6 bases). Per germline, CDR1 SGHNT and CDR2 YYREEE (reference sequence). CDR3 length: 14 amino acids. V lost 3 bases and J 2 bases, leaving 10 bases between the germline ends. The CDR3 loop reads CASSSRRDTDTQYF. DNA of the CDR3: TGTGCCAGCAGCTCCCGGAGGGACACAGATACGCAGTATTTT. Combining the CDR3 with reference TRBV5-4 and TRBJ2-3 gives the whole variable domain ETGVTQSPTHLIKTRGQQVTLRCSSQSGHNTVSWYQQALGQGPQFIFQYYREEENGRGNFPPRFSGLQFPNYSSELNVNALELDDSALYLCASSSRRDTDTQYFGPGTRLTVL.

V is TRBV29-1 and J is TRBJ2-5, with 10 bases matching TRBD2. CDR1 is SQVTM and CDR2 is ANQGSEA in the germline V gene. The CDR3 is made up of 13 amino acids. V dropped 8 bases and J dropped 4; count of bases not matched to a gene: 7. The CDR3 loop is CSSLGLAAETQYF. CDR3 bases: TGCAGCTCCCTCGGACTAGCGGCAGAGACCCAGTACTTC.

The chain uses TRBV6-5 and TRBJ2-5; 9 bases map to TRBD1. V lost 6 bases, J lost 3 bases, and 8 bases stayed unmatched. CDR1 is MNHEY and CDR2 is SVGAGI in the germline V gene. This CDR3 comprises 15 residues. CDR3 coding DNA: TGTGCCAGCAGCCTTACCGGGACAGGGAAAGAGACCCAGTACTTC. This sequence encodes CASSLTGTGKETQYF.

The V gene is TRBV6-5, the J gene TRBJ2-1, with TRBD1 matching over 8 bases. The germline gives CDR1 MNHEY, CDR2 SVGAGI. With V trimmed by 6 bases and J by 0 bases, 4 bases remained unmatched. This CDR3 has 15 amino acids. CDR3 region: CASRLTGVSYNEQFF. The CDR3 DNA sequence: TGTGCCAGCAGGCTGACAGGGGTCTCCTACAATGAGCAGTTCTTC.

The chain joins TRBV4-3 to TRBJ1-2; 7 positions agree with TRBD1. V was clipped by 1 base and J by 4 bases; unmatched bases: 9. The CDR3 contains 16 residues. CDR1 is LGHNA and CDR2 is YSLEER in the germline V gene. Here the CDR3 reads CASSQGVDRTGYGYTF. CDR3 coding DNA: TGCGCCAGCAGCCAAGGGGTGGACAGGACGGGCTATGGCTACACCTTC.

This chain uses TRBV19 with TRBJ1-5; D possibly corresponds to TRBD1 (6 bases). The V end lost 3 bases, the J end lost 0 bases, and 9 bases lay between the germline ends. In germline, CDR1 is LNHDA, CDR2 SQIVND (reference sequence). The CDR3 runs to 15 residues. CDR3 in DNA: TGTGCCAGTAGTATTGACAGGAATAGCAATCAGCCCCAGCATTTT. Residues: CASSIDRNSNQPQHF. Together with reference TRBV19 and TRBJ1-5, the CDR3 gives the full variable domain: DGGITQSPKYLFRKEGQNVTLSCEQNLNHDAMYWYRQDPGQGLRLIYYSQIVNDFQKGDIAEGYSVSREKKESFPLTVTSAQKNPTAFYLCASSIDRNSNQPQHFGDGTRLSIL.

CDR3 nucleotide sequence: TGTGCCAGCAGCCGGGACAGATACGAGCAGTACTTC. Protein product: CASSRDRYEQYF. V and J are TRBV6-5 and TRBJ2-7; 7 nucleotides line up with TRBD1. CDR3 length equals 12 residues. V shed 6 bases and J 4 bases; nucleotides not matched to a gene: 3. Germline CDR1 MNHEY, CDR2 SVGAGI.

The chain carries TRBV30 and TRBJ1-5; no reliable D call. The CDR3 has 14 amino acids. Germline V gene data show CDR1 as GTSNPN and CDR2 as SVGIG (reference sequence). With 4 bases removed from V and 7 bases from J, the gap between germline ends came to 17 bases. CDR3 bases: TGTGCCTGGAATCCCTCACAGCTCGGCCAGCCCCAGCATTTT. Translated, it gives CAWNPSQLGQPQHF. The variable domain in full, with the rest retrieved from reference TRBV30 and TRBJ1-5, is SQTIHQWPATLVQPVGSPLSLECTVEGTSNPNLYWYRQAAGRGLQLLFYSVGIGQISSEVPQNLSASRPQDRQFILSSKKLLLSDSGFYLCAWNPSQLGQPQHFGDGTRLSIL.

The V and J genes are TRBV27 and TRBJ1-1; 9 positions match TRBD1. The germline gives CDR1 MNHEY, CDR2 SMNVEV (reference sequence). The V segment lost 4 bases and the J segment 1 base; nucleotides outside the gene matches: 16. The CDR3 has 19 amino acids. The CDR3 region is CASSSKYLTGGVSNTEAFF. CDR3 DNA: TGTGCCAGCAGTTCTAAATACCTGACAGGGGGGGTATCGAACACTGAAGCTTTCTTT.

This chain uses TRBV12-3 or TRBV12-4 with TRBJ1-2, with D maybe TRBD1 (6 bases). This CDR3 is built from 13 residues. With 5 bases removed from V and 4 bases from J, the gap between germline ends came to 11 bases. DNA of the CDR3: TGTGCCAGCAGTCGGGGACAAACCTATGGCTACACCTTC. This gives the protein CASSRGQTYGYTF.

The chain recombines TRBV5-4 with TRBJ1-1; no clear D. V was clipped by 2 bases and J by 3 bases, with 8 bases between them. The CDR3 spans 13 residues. Germline loops: CDR1 SGHNT, CDR2 YYREEE (reference sequence). The CDR3 is CASSFGADTEAFF. Written as DNA, the CDR3 is TGTGCCAGCAGCTTCGGAGCGGACACTGAAGCTTTCTTT.

The chain employs TRBV7-2 and TRBJ2-4, with D perhaps matching TRBD1 (6 bases). The CDR3 sequence is 13 residues long. Per germline, CDR1 SGHTA and CDR2 FQGNSA. V was shortened by 5 bases and J by 6 bases, with 11 bases between the two germline ends. CDR3 coding DNA: TGTGCCAGCAGCCAGGGACAACTAAACATTCAGTACTTC. Translating it yields CASSQGQLNIQYF.

The chain links TRBV2 to TRBJ2-7, with 10 bases that match TRBD2. Germline CDR1 is SNHLY and CDR2 is FYNNEI. This CDR3 is 15 amino acids long. Trimming cost V 3 bases and J 7 bases; bases outside gene matches: 9. CDR3 in amino acids: CASSEPSGSRREQYF. DNA of the CDR3: TGTGCCAGCAGTGAGCCTAGCGGGAGCCGTCGGGAGCAGTACTTC.

The chain combines TRBV11-2 with TRBJ1-6; D perhaps matches TRBD1 (6 bases). This CDR3 contains 18 residues. CDR1 and CDR2 from the germline V gene are SGHAT and FQNNGV. The germline V and J ends were trimmed by 0 bases and 11 bases, with 23 bases remaining between them. The CDR3 bases are TGTGCCAGCAGCTTAGATCTTGGGGGGGGGCACAGTATTCCACCCCTCCACTTT. Protein: CASSLDLGGGHSIPPLHF.

The gene calls are TRBV9 and TRBJ1-6; a possible D gene is TRBD1 (6 bases). Trimming took 4 bases from V and 7 from J, leaving 9 bases between them. The germline gives CDR1 SGDLS, CDR2 YYNGEE. There are 13 residues in the CDR3. CDR3 DNA: TGTGCCAGCAGCCCAGGGACAAATTCACCCCTCCACTTT. This codes for CASSPGTNSPLHF. The full variable domain, in which reference TRBV9 and TRBJ1-6 provide the parts outside the CDR3, is DSGVTQTPKHLITATGQRVTLRCSPRSGDLSVYWYQQSLDQGLQFLIQYYNGEERAKGNILERFSAQQFPDLHSELNLSSLELGDSALYFCASSPGTNSPLHFGNGTRLTVT.

The rearrangement joins TRBV6-6 to TRBJ2-2; 7 bases fit TRBD2. Germline V gives CDR1 MNHNY, CDR2 SVGAGI (reference sequence). The CDR3 spans 16 residues. Trimming removed 5 bases from V and 1 base from J; junction bases left unmatched: 7. CDR3 nucleotides: TGTGCCAGCAGTCCTTCCCCGGGGGGGAACACCGGGGAGCTGTTTTTT. Residues: CASSPSPGGNTGELFF.

The chain uses TRBV19 and TRBJ2-1; D not resolved. The CDR3 totals 13 residues. Germline V gene lookup returns CDR1 LNHDA and CDR2 SQIVND (reference sequence). Trimming shortened V by 6 bases and J by 2 bases, and 8 bases separated the two germline ends. CDR3 DNA: TGTGCCAGTAGCCTGGCCGCCTACAATGAGCAGTTCTTC. Its translation is CASSLAAYNEQFF.

The chain has TRBV6-2 or TRBV6-3 and TRBJ2-1; 9 bases map to TRBD2. Germline values: CDR1 MNHEY, CDR2 SVGEGT. Trimming took 5 bases from V and 1 from J; bases not matched to a gene: 0. CDR3 length: 14 residues. DNA of the CDR3: TGTGCCAGCAGTCTAGCGGGATCCTACAATGAGCAGTTCTTC. Protein sequence: CASSLAGSYNEQFF.

V is TRBV7-9 and J is TRBJ2-7, with 9 bases matching TRBD1. This CDR3 spans 14 amino acids. Germline lookup yields CDR1 SEHNR and CDR2 FQNEAQ (reference sequence). With V trimmed by 4 bases and J by 3 bases, 4 bases remained unmatched. This CDR3 is CASSWEGQGYEQYF. In DNA form, the CDR3 reads TGTGCCAGCAGCTGGGAGGGACAGGGCTACGAGCAGTACTTC.

This clone was found once. The gene calls are TRBV7-9 and TRBJ2-5; D gene unclear. Trimming shortened V by 3 bases and J by 1 base, and 6 bases separated the two germline ends. CDR1 SEHNR and CDR2 FQNEAQ come from the germline V gene (reference sequence). The CDR3 contains 13 residues. This CDR3 is CASSLSFQETQYF. In DNA form, the CDR3 reads TGTGCCAGCAGCTTGAGCTTCCAAGAGACCCAGTACTTC.

The rearrangement joins TRBV3-1 (or the pseudogene TRBV3-2) to TRBJ1-2, with TRBD1 matching 7 bases. The CDR3 has 14 residues. Germline CDR1 reads LGHDT; CDR2 reads YNNKEL (reference sequence). V was pared by 1 base and J by 4 bases, with 3 bases of the junction left unmatched. CDR3 bases: TGTGCCAGCAGCCAAGGAGGGACAGTCTATGGCTACACCTTC. Protein: CASSQGGTVYGYTF.

This chain uses TRBV5-5 with TRBJ2-2, with 7 bases matching TRBD2. The CDR3 has 16 amino acids. The junction had 10 bases not matched to a gene; V was cut back by 7 bases and J by 1 base. The germline gives CDR1 SGHKS, CDR2 YYEKEE (reference sequence). CDR3 residues: CASAGVADMNTGELFF. For the CDR3, the DNA is TGTGCCAGCGCGGGGGTAGCAGATATGAACACCGGGGAGCTGTTTTTT.

This clone was seen just once. At one of its ends the junction is not consistent with the germline gene, which may arise from a read error. The chain joins TRBV5-8 to TRBJ2-1; maybe TRBD2 (5 bases). In germline, CDR1 is SGHTS, CDR2 YDEGEE. This CDR3 has 13 amino acids. In DNA form, the CDR3 reads TGTGCCAGCAGTTTGGACTTTTATCCGGAGCAGTTCTTC. This gives the protein CASSLDFYPEQFF.

This sequence joins TRBV18 and TRBJ1-1; a possible D gene is TRBD1 (6 bases). This CDR3 is 13 amino acids long. The germline CDR1 and CDR2 sequences are KGHSH and LQKENI. Trimming removed 6 bases from V and 6 bases from J, with 14 bases in between. The CDR3 reads CASSLTGWSEAFF. As DNA, the CDR3 is TGTGCCAGCTCTCTTACAGGGTGGTCTGAAGCTTTCTTT.